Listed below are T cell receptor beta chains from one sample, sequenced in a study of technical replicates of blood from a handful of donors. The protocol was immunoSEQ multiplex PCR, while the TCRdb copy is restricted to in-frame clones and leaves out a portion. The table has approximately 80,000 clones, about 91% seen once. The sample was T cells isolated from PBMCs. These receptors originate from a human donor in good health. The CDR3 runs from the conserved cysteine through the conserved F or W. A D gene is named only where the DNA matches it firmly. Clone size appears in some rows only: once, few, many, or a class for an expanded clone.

CDR3 DNA: TGTGCCAGCAGCTTGGTTGCGGGAGGGCCGGCATATGAGCAGTTCTTC
CDR3 protein: CASSLVAGGPAYEQFF
D gene: TRBD2
clone size: NA
J gene: TRBJ2-1
V gene: TRBV5-6

CDR3 DNA: TGTGCCAGCAGTGAATACGGGACAGGGGCTAACTATGGCTACACCTTC
CDR3 protein: CASSEYGTGANYGYTF
D gene: TRBD1
clone size: NA
J gene: TRBJ1-2
V gene: TRBV6-4

CDR3 DNA: TGTGCCAGCAGCTTTTCCAGGGGCAATGAGCAGTTCTTC
CDR3 protein: CASSFSRGNEQFF
D gene: NA
clone size: NA
J gene: TRBJ2-1
V gene: TRBV5-5

CDR3 DNA: TGTGCCAGCAGTCCACGGACAGGGGTTAACTATGGCTACACCTTC
CDR3 protein: CASSPRTGVNYGYTF
D gene: TRBD1
clone size: few
J gene: TRBJ1-2
V gene: TRBV27

CDR3 DNA: TGTGCCAGCAGCGACGGGACAGTAAACTACAATGAGCAGTTCTTC
CDR3 protein: CASSDGTVNYNEQFF
D gene: TRBD1
clone size: NA
J gene: TRBJ2-1
V gene: TRBV7-3

CDR3 DNA: TGTGCCAGCAGTTACTCGGGGCAGGATGAAAACAATGAGTCGTTCTTC
CDR3 protein: CASSYSGQDENNESFF
D gene: NA
clone size: NA
J gene: TRBJ2-1
V gene: TRBV6-6

CDR3 DNA: TGTGCCAGTAGTACTCCGGGACAGGGGGCATCCGGGGAGCTGTTTTTT
CDR3 protein: CASSTPGQGASGELFF
D gene: TRBD1
clone size: NA
J gene: TRBJ2-2
V gene: TRBV19

CDR3 DNA: TGTGCCAGTAGACTAGCGGGAGAGGGAGCCGAGACCCAGTACTTC
CDR3 protein: CASRLAGEGAETQYF
D gene: TRBD2
clone size: NA
J gene: TRBJ2-5
V gene: TRBV19

CDR3 DNA: TGTGCCAGCAGAGAGGCGGGTTATGGCTACACCTTC
CDR3 protein: CASREAGYGYTF
D gene: NA
clone size: NA
J gene: TRBJ1-2
V gene: TRBV27

CDR3 DNA: TGTGCCAGCAGCTTAGACCGGGGGATGAGTGCTGAAGCTTTCTTT
CDR3 protein: CASSLDRGMSAEAFF
D gene: NA
clone size: NA
J gene: TRBJ1-1
V gene: TRBV7-8

CDR3 DNA: TGTGCCAGCAGCCCCCAAGGGGGCAACGAGCAGTACTTC
CDR3 protein: CASSPQGGNEQYF
D gene: TRBD1
clone size: NA
J gene: TRBJ2-7
V gene: TRBV6-5

CDR3 DNA: TGCGCCAGCAGCCAAGAAAGGGGGAATCAGCCCCAGCATTTT
CDR3 protein: CASSQERGNQPQHF
D gene: NA
clone size: NA
J gene: TRBJ1-5
V gene: TRBV4-1

CDR3 DNA: TGTGCCAGCAGCCAAGAACTAGCGAGCTACGAGCAGTACTTC
CDR3 protein: CASSQELASYEQYF
D gene: TRBD2
clone size: NA
J gene: TRBJ2-7
V gene: TRBV4-2

CDR3 DNA: TGTGCCAGCAGCTTAAGCTTCCCGTTTGACAGAGCAGATACGCAGTATTTT
CDR3 protein: CASSLSFPFDRADTQYF
D gene: NA
clone size: NA
J gene: TRBJ2-3
V gene: TRBV27

CDR3 DNA: TGCGCCAGCAGCCAAGACGGAGCGGGGGGGATAACAGATACGCAGTATTTT
CDR3 protein: CASSQDGAGGITDTQYF
D gene: TRBD2
clone size: NA
J gene: TRBJ2-3
V gene: TRBV4-1

CDR3 DNA: TGTGCCAGCAGTCCAAATGGGTTGTGGCGGAGTTCCCCCTCTGGAAACACCATATATTTT
CDR3 protein: CASSPNGLWRSSPSGNTIYF
D gene: NA
clone size: NA
J gene: TRBJ1-3
V gene: TRBV27

CDR3 DNA: TGTGCCAGCAGCTTAGGACTGTACTACGAGCAGTACTTC
CDR3 protein: CASSLGLYYEQYF
D gene: NA
clone size: NA
J gene: TRBJ2-7
V gene: TRBV7-9

CDR3 DNA: TGTGCCAGCAGTGAACCGGGACAGGGAGGAAATCAGCCCCAGCATTTT
CDR3 protein: CASSEPGQGGNQPQHF
D gene: TRBD1
clone size: NA
J gene: TRBJ1-5
V gene: TRBV2

CDR3 DNA: TGTGCCAGCAGCCTAGACAGGGGTGGCTACACCTTC
CDR3 protein: CASSLDRGGYTF
D gene: TRBD1
clone size: NA
J gene: TRBJ1-2
V gene: TRBV4-2

CDR3 DNA: TGTGCCAGCAGCTCCGCAGATACGCAGTATTTT
CDR3 protein: CASSSADTQYF
D gene: NA
clone size: NA
J gene: TRBJ2-3
V gene: TRBV7-6

CDR3 DNA: TGTGCCAGCAGCTTAAAGCGATATACTGAAGCTTTCTTT
CDR3 protein: CASSLKRYTEAFF
D gene: NA
clone size: NA
J gene: TRBJ1-1
V gene: TRBV7-9

CDR3 DNA: TGTGCCAGCAGCGTAGGGGGCAACCTTAATGAAAAACTGTTTTTT
CDR3 protein: CASSVGGNLNEKLFF
D gene: NA
clone size: NA
J gene: TRBJ1-4
V gene: TRBV9

CDR3 DNA: TGTGCCAGCAGTGTGCCCGAGGGGGCGCATCGGAATGAGCAGTTCTTC
CDR3 protein: CASSVPEGAHRNEQFF
D gene: TRBD1
clone size: NA
J gene: TRBJ2-1
V gene: TRBV25-1

CDR3 DNA: TGTGCCAGCAGACCCCGGGGGATATATGGCTACACCTTC
CDR3 protein: CASRPRGIYGYTF
D gene: NA
clone size: NA
J gene: TRBJ1-2
V gene: TRBV27

CDR3 DNA: TGCGCCAGCAGTCCTGTCTCGAGGGATGCCAGCTATGGCTACACCTTC
CDR3 protein: CASSPVSRDASYGYTF
D gene: NA
clone size: NA
J gene: TRBJ1-2
V gene: TRBV23-1

CDR3 DNA: TGTGCCAGCAGCTTTCCTGACTTACAAGAGACCCAGTACTTC
CDR3 protein: CASSFPDLQETQYF
D gene: NA
clone size: NA
J gene: TRBJ2-5
V gene: TRBV7-9

CDR3 DNA: TGTGCCAGCAGCTTGGGCGGGAGGGGGGGCTCCTACAATGAGCAGTTCTTC
CDR3 protein: CASSLGGRGGSYNEQFF
D gene: TRBD2
clone size: NA
J gene: TRBJ2-1
V gene: TRBV7-9

CDR3 DNA: TGTGCCAGCAGCCTCAGCCCGGGACTAGTCGTCGGCAATGAGCAGTTCTTC
CDR3 protein: CASSLSPGLVVGNEQFF
D gene: TRBD2
clone size: NA
J gene: TRBJ2-1
V gene: TRBV11-2

CDR3 DNA: TGCGCCAGCAGCCGAATAGCGGGAGGGGGGGGAGATACGCAGTATTTT
CDR3 protein: CASSRIAGGGGDTQYF
D gene: TRBD2
clone size: NA
J gene: TRBJ2-3
V gene: TRBV4-1

CDR3 DNA: TGTGCCACCGGGGCGGGAGCGACCTACAATGAGCAGTTCTTC
CDR3 protein: CATGAGATYNEQFF
D gene: TRBD2
clone size: NA
J gene: TRBJ2-1
V gene: TRBV7-9

CDR3 DNA: TGTGCCAGCAGCTTAGTTTACGGACGGCTAACTAATGAAGGGGAACTGTTTTTT
CDR3 protein: CASSLVYGRLTNEGELFF
D gene: NA
clone size: once
J gene: TRBJ1-4
V gene: TRBV7-9

CDR3 DNA: TGCAGCGTTGAAAAGGAGGCGGGAGGAGTACAGTACTTC
CDR3 protein: CSVEKEAGGVQYF
D gene: TRBD2
clone size: once
J gene: TRBJ2-7
V gene: TRBV29-1

CDR3 DNA: TGCAGCGTCCCCGGGACAGATACCTATGGCTACACCTTC
CDR3 protein: CSVPGTDTYGYTF
D gene: TRBD1
clone size: NA
J gene: TRBJ1-2
V gene: TRBV29-1

CDR3 DNA: TGTGCCTGGAGTTCATCGACAGGTTCCCCCCTCGAGCAGTACTTC
CDR3 protein: CAWSSSTGSPLEQYF
D gene: NA
clone size: NA
J gene: TRBJ2-7
V gene: TRBV30

CDR3 DNA: TGTGCCAGTGATCCGGGACAGGGGGCCTACAATGAGCAGTTCTTC
CDR3 protein: CASDPGQGAYNEQFF
D gene: TRBD1
clone size: NA
J gene: TRBJ2-1
V gene: TRBV19

CDR3 DNA: TGCGCCAGCAGCCAAGGCTCAGGGTCCCTCTTTTACGAGCAGTACTTC
CDR3 protein: CASSQGSGSLFYEQYF
D gene: NA
clone size: once
J gene: TRBJ2-7
V gene: TRBV4-1

CDR3 DNA: TGTGCCAGCAGATCACAGGGAAACACTGAAGCTTTCTTT
CDR3 protein: CASRSQGNTEAFF
D gene: NA
clone size: few
J gene: TRBJ1-1
V gene: TRBV13

CDR3 DNA: TGTGCCAGCAATCCCGCCGACAGGGTTGGGTACGAGCAGTACTTC
CDR3 protein: CASNPADRVGYEQYF
D gene: TRBD1
clone size: NA
J gene: TRBJ2-7
V gene: TRBV28

CDR3 DNA: TGTGCCAGCAGTTCCATCACAGGGAAGGCGTCCAACGTCCTGACTTTC
CDR3 protein: CASSSITGKASNVLTF
D gene: NA
clone size: NA
J gene: TRBJ2-6
V gene: TRBV27

CDR3 DNA: TGTGCCAGCAGTTTACAGGGCAGGGGTAACTATGGCTACACCTTC
CDR3 protein: CASSLQGRGNYGYTF
D gene: NA
clone size: NA
J gene: TRBJ1-2
V gene: TRBV28

CDR3 DNA: TGTGCCAGCAGCGTATCCAGCGCCGAATACAATGAGCAGTTCTTC
CDR3 protein: CASSVSSAEYNEQFF
D gene: NA
clone size: NA
J gene: TRBJ2-1
V gene: TRBV9

CDR3 DNA: TGTGCTAGTGGTGGGGCGGTTAACTATGGCTACACCTTC
CDR3 protein: CASGGAVNYGYTF
D gene: NA
clone size: NA
J gene: TRBJ1-2
V gene: TRBV12-5

CDR3 DNA: TGCAGTGCTAGTGTTGCGAACATTCAGTACTTC
CDR3 protein: CSASVANIQYF
D gene: NA
clone size: few
J gene: TRBJ2-4
V gene: TRBV20-1

CDR3 DNA: TGCGCCAGCAGCTTGGGTAGCGGGAGCCCTGAAGAGACCCAGTACTTC
CDR3 protein: CASSLGSGSPEETQYF
D gene: TRBD2
clone size: NA
J gene: TRBJ2-5
V gene: TRBV5-1

CDR3 DNA: TGTGCCATCAGTGAGTCCCGACTTCGAGAGACCCAGTACTTC
CDR3 protein: CAISESRLRETQYF
D gene: NA
clone size: NA
J gene: TRBJ2-5
V gene: TRBV10-3

CDR3 DNA: TGCGCCAGCAGCTTGTCCGCAGATACGCAGTATTTT
CDR3 protein: CASSLSADTQYF
D gene: NA
clone size: NA
J gene: TRBJ2-3
V gene: TRBV5-1

CDR3 DNA: TGTGCCAGCAGCTCAGATAGCAATCAGCCCCAGCATTTT
CDR3 protein: CASSSDSNQPQHF
D gene: NA
clone size: NA
J gene: TRBJ1-5
V gene: TRBV7-6

CDR3 DNA: TGTGCCAGCAGCAGGGGACTAGCGGGTTTTAATGAGCAGTTCTTC
CDR3 protein: CASSRGLAGFNEQFF
D gene: TRBD2
clone size: NA
J gene: TRBJ2-1
V gene: TRBV6-5

CDR3 DNA: TGTGCCAGCAGCTTCGAACCGGGGAGTAATCAGCCCCAGCATTTT
CDR3 protein: CASSFEPGSNQPQHF
D gene: NA
clone size: few
J gene: TRBJ1-5
V gene: TRBV7-9

CDR3 DNA: TGTGCCACGCCGGACGAGCAGTACTTC
CDR3 protein: CATPDEQYF
D gene: NA
clone size: few
J gene: TRBJ2-7
V gene: TRBV6-4

CDR3 DNA: TGTGCCAGCAGCTATACCGGGACAGGGTTCGGAAACACCATATATTTT
CDR3 protein: CASSYTGTGFGNTIYF
D gene: TRBD1
clone size: NA
J gene: TRBJ1-3
V gene: TRBV5-4

CDR3 DNA: TGTGCCAGTACTCAGGACAGGGAAGGTGGCTACACCTTC
CDR3 protein: CASTQDREGGYTF
D gene: TRBD1
clone size: NA
J gene: TRBJ1-2
V gene: TRBV19

CDR3 DNA: TGTGCCTGGAACACAGGGTGGGATTCGGGAAAACTGTTTTTT
CDR3 protein: CAWNTGWDSGKLFF
D gene: NA
clone size: once
J gene: TRBJ1-4
V gene: TRBV30

CDR3 DNA: TGTGCCAGCAGCCCCATTGGGGCCAGATTCGAGCAGTACTTC
CDR3 protein: CASSPIGARFEQYF
D gene: NA
clone size: once
J gene: TRBJ2-7
V gene: TRBV11-3

CDR3 DNA: TGTGCCAGCAGCAGAATTCCCTCAGGGGGCGCTGAAGCTTTCTTT
CDR3 protein: CASSRIPSGGAEAFF
D gene: TRBD1
clone size: NA
J gene: TRBJ1-1
V gene: TRBV5-4

CDR3 DNA: TGCGCCAGCAGCCAGGGGCAGACTAGCGGGGGGGCCTGGAATGAGCAGTTCTTC
CDR3 protein: CASSQGQTSGGAWNEQFF
D gene: TRBD2
clone size: NA
J gene: TRBJ2-1
V gene: TRBV4-1

CDR3 DNA: TGTGCCAGCAGCTTACCAGGTCTACGGCAGCCCCAGCATTTT
CDR3 protein: CASSLPGLRQPQHF
D gene: NA
clone size: NA
J gene: TRBJ1-5
V gene: TRBV7-9

CDR3 DNA: TGCGCCAGCAGCTTGGACAGGGGGTCCTACGAGCAGTACTTC
CDR3 protein: CASSLDRGSYEQYF
D gene: TRBD1
clone size: NA
J gene: TRBJ2-7
V gene: TRBV5-1

CDR3 DNA: TGTGCCAGCAGTTCGGACAGGGGTCATCAGCCCCAGCATTTT
CDR3 protein: CASSSDRGHQPQHF
D gene: TRBD1
clone size: NA
J gene: TRBJ1-5
V gene: TRBV6-5